This TCR beta chain is drawn from a study of cytomegalovirus exposure and HLA in healthy donors. Comment on this clone: Its antigen is undetermined.

The CDR3 is made up of 21 amino acids. Germline V gives CDR1 MGHRA, CDR2 YSYEKL. The V gene end was trimmed by 0 bases and the J gene end by 3 bases; junction bases not matched to a gene: 13. General observations from the study: Most TCR sequences were rare, but some public TCRs occurred in many donors. Reported results showed that the classifier diagnosed cytomegalovirus status with high specificity and sensitivity. In a later analysis, V- and J-gene trimming of beta chains associated with a DCLRE1C missense variant, replicated independently.

Researchers ran the PCR with 60 Vbeta and 13 Jbeta primers. Clones were sequenced by immunoSEQ multiplex PCR, and TCRdb holds only the in-frame ones, with some missing. The ten most abundant clones cover about 1.9% of a sample with about 34,000 clones. The V and J genes are TRBV4-1 and TRBJ2-2; 13 bases line up with TRBD2. This clonotype originated in a woman aged 40 to 50 in good health and CMV-seropositive. The material sequenced was PBMCs. CDR3 sequence: CASSQEGTSGVFSAYTGELFF. In DNA form, the CDR3 reads TGCGCCAGCAGCCAAGAAGGGACTAGCGGGGTTTTTTCAGCATACACCGGGGAGCTGTTTTTT.